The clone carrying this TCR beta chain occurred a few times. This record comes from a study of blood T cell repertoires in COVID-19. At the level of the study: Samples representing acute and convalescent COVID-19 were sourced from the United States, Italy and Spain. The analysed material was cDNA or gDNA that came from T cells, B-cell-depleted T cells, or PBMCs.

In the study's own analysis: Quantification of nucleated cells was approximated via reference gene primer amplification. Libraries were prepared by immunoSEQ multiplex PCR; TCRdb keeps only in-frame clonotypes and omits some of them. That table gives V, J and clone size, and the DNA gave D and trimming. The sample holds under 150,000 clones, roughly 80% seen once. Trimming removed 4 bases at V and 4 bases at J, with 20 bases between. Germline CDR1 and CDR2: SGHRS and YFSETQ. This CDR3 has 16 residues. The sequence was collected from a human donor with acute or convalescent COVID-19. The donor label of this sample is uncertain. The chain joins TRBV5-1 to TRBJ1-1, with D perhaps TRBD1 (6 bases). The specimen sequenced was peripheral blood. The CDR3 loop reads CASSMDFGSGATEAFF. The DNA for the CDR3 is TGCGCCAGCAGCATGGACTTCGGCTCAGGGGCCACTGAAGCTTTCTTT.